The clone carrying this T cell receptor (beta chain) occurred many times. The data were taken from a study of molecular identifiers for immune sequencing clone quantification. MiXCR, applied by TCRdb to the PCR reads, yields one record per CDR3 protein. The data contain roughly 100,000 distinct CDR3 sequences, around 37% of them singletons. The CDR3 consists of 14 residues. Germline lookup yields CDR1 SGHVS and CDR2 FQNEAQ. V lost 5 bases and J 4 bases, leaving 11 bases between the germline ends. What was sequenced was naive CD8+ T cells from blood, with Jurkat cell RNA spiked in. Subset specified: FACS-sorted CD8+CD4-CCR7+CD45RA+ naive T cells. The sequence was obtained from a human donor in good health. Some libraries in this study had Jurkat cell RNA spiked in. V usage is TRBV7-8 and J usage is TRBJ1-4; D is possibly TRBD1 (6 bases). CDR3 protein: CASSAEGGNEKLFF. CDR3 in DNA: TGTGCCAGCAGCGCAGAGGGGGGTAATGAAAAACTGTTTTTT.